This TCR beta chain stems from a study of PD-L1 blockade in urothelial cancer. Study information: Prior exposure to chemotherapy in patients amounted to 0 to 3 regimens received. At 3 weeks after treatment start (second dose) and again at 6 weeks, blood was analyzed.

Notes on the study in general: Better survival was predicted when blood TCR clonality before treatment fell below the median.

Germline V gene lookup returns CDR1 MGHDK and CDR2 SYGVNS. Trimming at V came to 6 bases and at J to 5 bases, leaving 12 bases not matched to a gene. CDR3 size: 17 residues. This clone came up a few times. Its antigen is not identified. Each PCR reaction had synthetic TCR analog templates spiked into it. The method was immunoSEQ multiplex PCR; TCRdb's version includes in-frame clones alone and lacks a portion of them. The data show roughly 50,000 clones, with 65% to 90% seen just once and about 15% held by the top ten. Time point noted: pretreatment peripheral blood. Sequencing used PBMCs, obtained around atezolizumab (anti-PD-L1) treatment. The genes are TRBV25-1 and TRBJ2-5; 13 nucleotides match TRBD2. The sequence was collected from a man in his 70s with urothelial cancer. DNA for the CDR3: TGTGCCAGCAGCGGGGGGAGACTAGCGGGAGGATGGGAGACCCAGTACTTC. Its translation is CASSGGRLAGGWETQYF.